These 8 T cell receptor beta chains were sequenced from one sample in a study of PD-L1 blockade in urothelial cancer. Assay used: immunoSEQ multiplex PCR; TCRdb lists only in-frame clones, some missing. The table includes tens of thousands of clones, 91% detected once. Described time point: peripheral blood 6 weeks after treatment start. The sample consisted of PBMCs, taken around atezolizumab (anti-PD-L1) treatment. All receptors derive from a woman older than 75 with urothelial cancer.

The V and J genes are TRBV5-1 and TRBJ2-3; TRBD2 matches 8 bases. The CDR3 is 16 residues long. From germline, CDR1 is SGHRS and CDR2 YFSETQ. Germline trimming cut 1 base from V and 2 bases from J; bases unmatched to any gene: 6. The CDR3 sequence: CASSLNRGGSTDTQYF. CDR3 DNA: TGCGCCAGCAGCTTGAACCGGGGGGGATCCACAGATACGCAGTATTTT.

DNA for the CDR3: TGTGCCAGCAGCCTACAGCCGGCAACTAATGAAAAACTGTTTTTT. Residues: CASSLQPATNEKLFF. The chain has TRBV6-5 and TRBJ1-4; D uncertain. The CDR3 covers 15 residues. Trimming removed 6 bases from V and 0 bases from J, with 11 bases in between. Per the germline V gene, CDR1 is MNHEY and CDR2 is SVGAGI.

The rearrangement uses TRBV5-1 and TRBJ2-2, with D hard to call. Germline V CDR1 and CDR2: SGHRS, YFSETQ. The CDR3 sequence is 14 residues long. V was clipped by 6 bases and J by 1 base, with 10 bases between them. The CDR3 DNA follows: TGCGCCAGCAACAAGGCAGGGAACACCGGGGAGCTGTTTTTT. This translates into CASNKAGNTGELFF.

The chain recombines TRBV5-6 with TRBJ2-7, with 8 nucleotides matching TRBD2. J lost 0 bases, V lost 5 bases, and 7 bases had no gene match. Germline-derived CDR1 and CDR2 are SGHDT and YYEEEE. This CDR3 is built from 15 residues. The chain's CDR3 is CASRSGLGLSYEQYF. The CDR3 DNA reads TGTGCCAGCAGGTCGGGACTAGGCCTCTCCTACGAGCAGTACTTC. The full variable domain, in which reference TRBV5-6 and TRBJ2-7 provide the parts outside the CDR3, is DAGVTQSPTHLIKTRGQQVTLRCSPKSGHDTVSWYQQALGQGPQFIFQYYEEEERQRGNFPDRFSGHQFPNYSSELNVNALLLGDSALYLCASRSGLGLSYEQYFGPGTRLTVT.

The rearrangement joins TRBV18 to TRBJ2-7; D remains unclear. V dropped 4 bases and J dropped 6 bases, with 16 bases sitting between them. The CDR3 has 14 amino acids. The germline gives CDR1 KGHSH, CDR2 LQKENI. The CDR3 DNA reads as TGTGCCAGCTCACGCCTTACTGACTTAGGCGAGCAGTACTTC. This gives the protein CASSRLTDLGEQYF.

The chain employs TRBV5-5 and TRBJ2-7, with TRBD1 matching 11 bases. V dropped 10 bases and J dropped 6; count of bases not matched to a gene: 9. This CDR3 contains 13 residues. Looked up from germline, CDR1 is SGHKS and CDR2 is YYEKEE (reference sequence). The DNA for the CDR3 is TGTGCCCGACCGGGACAGGGGGAAGGCGAGCAGTACTTC. This translates into CARPGQGEGEQYF.

The chain recombines TRBV5-1 with TRBJ1-1; no clear D. The V end lost 0 bases, the J end lost 1 base, and 13 bases lay between the germline ends. Germline V gene sequence: CDR1 SGHRS, CDR2 YFSETQ. The CDR3 is 16 residues long. The CDR3 spells CASSLDGLGQNTEAFF. The CDR3, as DNA: TGCGCCAGCAGCTTGGATGGGCTGGGTCAGAACACTGAAGCTTTCTTT.

The chain uses TRBV5-1 and TRBJ2-1; maybe TRBD1 (6 bases). The V end lost 1 base, the J end lost 7 bases, and 9 bases lay between the germline ends. In germline, CDR1 is SGHRS, CDR2 YFSETQ. The CDR3 has 13 amino acids. The CDR3 DNA reads TGCGCCAGCAGCTTGTGGACAGCAAATGAGCAGTTCTTC. Translating it yields CASSLWTANEQFF.